The 16 T cell receptor beta chains below all came from one sample that was sequenced in a study of OX40 agonist ivuxolimab in advanced cancers. Using immunoSEQ multiplex PCR, the repertoire was profiled, and TCRdb retains in-frame clones only, with some absent. The sample records around 44,000 clones, roughly 80% being singletons. The source was CD4+ or CD8+ T cells sorted from blood, collected in a trial of the OX40 agonist ivuxolimab. All receptors come from an adult with an advanced solid tumor such as melanoma, head and neck, liver or kidney cancer.

V usage is TRBV9 and J usage is TRBJ2-2; 7 positions agree with TRBD1. V was clipped by 3 bases and J by 3 bases; unmatched bases: 8. The germline CDR1 and CDR2 sequences are SGDLS and YYNGEE. The CDR3 has 16 residues. This CDR3 reads CASSGSGTVDTGELFF. CDR3 bases: TGTGCCAGCAGCGGGTCCGGGACAGTAGACACCGGGGAGCTGTTTTTT. The full variable domain, in which reference TRBV9 and TRBJ2-2 provide the parts outside the CDR3, is DSGVTQTPKHLITATGQRVTLRCSPRSGDLSVYWYQQSLDQGLQFLIQYYNGEERAKGNILERFSAQQFPDLHSELNLSSLELGDSALYFCASSGSGTVDTGELFFGEGSRLTVL.

This chain joins TRBV12-5 and TRBJ1-5, with TRBD1 identical over 8 bases. The germline V gene has CDR1 LGHNT and CDR2 FRNRAP. Trimming at V came to 7 bases and at J to 6 bases, leaving 8 bases not matched to a gene. CDR3 length: 14 residues. CDR3: CASAPGGGGQPQHF. CDR3 nucleotide sequence: TGTGCTAGTGCTCCAGGGGGCGGCGGTCAGCCCCAGCATTTT.

Comment on this clone: Different DNA sequences within this sample yield the same CDR3. V and J are TRBV4-1 and TRBJ2-7; perhaps D is TRBD1 or TRBD2 (5 bases each). Trimming took off 0 bases at V and 8 bases at J, with 14 bases between the two ends. Germline CDR1 MGHRA, CDR2 YSYEKL. The CDR3 consists of 14 residues. CDR3 in DNA: TGCGCCAGCAGCCAAGATCCGCTAGAGGGGAAGCAGTACTTC. Translation gives CASSQDPLEGKQYF.

The chain carries TRBV10-3 and TRBJ2-7; the D is unclear. Per germline, CDR1 ENHRY and CDR2 SYGVKD. V lost 0 bases, J lost 10 bases, and 19 bases lay in between. The CDR3 consists of 15 residues. The CDR3, as DNA: TGTGCCATCAGTGAGTCGGGCTGGGGAACGCGGCCACAGTACTTC. Residues: CAISESGWGTRPQYF.

The V and J genes are TRBV2 and TRBJ2-7, with D unresolved. The CDR3 spans 12 residues. The V end lost 7 bases, the J end lost 5 bases, and 12 bases lay between the germline ends. Germline V gene sequence: CDR1 SNHLY, CDR2 FYNNEI. This chain's CDR3 is CASTLSRDEQYF. CDR3 nucleotides: TGTGCCAGCACCCTCAGTAGGGACGAGCAGTACTTC.

This chain uses TRBV10-3 with TRBJ1-5; TRBD1 might be the D (6 bases). This CDR3 region has 14 residues. CDR1 is ENHRY and CDR2 is SYGVKD in the germline V gene. V dropped 5 bases and J dropped 3 bases, with 11 bases sitting between them. CDR3 sequence: CAISKAGANQPQHF. DNA of the CDR3: TGTGCCATCAGTAAGGCAGGGGCCAATCAGCCCCAGCATTTT.

The V call is TRBV5-5, the J call TRBJ2-7; 8 bases match TRBD2. CDR1 is SGHKS and CDR2 is YYEKEE in the germline V gene (reference sequence). The length of the CDR3 is 15 residues. V trimming: 1 base; J trimming: 2 bases; junction bases outside the gene matches: 5. CDR3 DNA sequence: TGTGCCAGCAGCTTGCGGCTAGCGGGTCCCTACGAGCAGTACTTC. This sequence encodes CASSLRLAGPYEQYF.

The chain uses TRBV14 and TRBJ2-5; 7 bases match TRBD1. The V segment lost 3 bases and the J segment 2 bases; nucleotides outside the gene matches: 3. This CDR3 is 14 amino acids long. The germline V gene has CDR1 SGHDN and CDR2 FVKESK. CDR3 sequence: CASSQNRGQETQYF. The CDR3 DNA reads as TGTGCCAGCAGCCAGAACAGGGGACAAGAGACCCAGTACTTC.

The V and J genes are TRBV19 and TRBJ2-1, with TRBD2 matching 10 bases. Germline CDR1 and CDR2: LNHDA and SQIVND (reference sequence). Trimming took 2 bases from V and 8 from J; bases not matched to a gene: 6. This CDR3 comprises 15 residues. CDR3 in amino acids: CASSIQAGGRHEQFF. The CDR3 DNA is TGTGCCAGTAGTATACAAGCGGGAGGGCGGCATGAGCAGTTCTTC.

This chain uses TRBV23-1 with TRBJ1-5; 8 bases agree with TRBD1. TRBV23-1 is labeled an ORF, and its function is uncertain. The CDR3 loop spans 16 amino acids. The J segment lost 5 bases and the V segment lost 0 bases, leaving 6 bases of the junction unmatched. Written as DNA, the CDR3 is TGCGCCAGCAGTCAATCCGGACAGGGAGTATATCAGCCCCAGCATTTT. This sequence encodes CASSQSGQGVYQPQHF.

The chain combines TRBV30 with TRBJ2-1, with 10 nucleotides matching TRBD2. In germline, CDR1 is GTSNPN, CDR2 SVGIG (reference sequence). The CDR3 runs 15 residues. Trimming took 8 bases from V and 9 from J; bases not matched to a gene: 16. The CDR3 region is CAGIASGRVWGEQFF. In DNA, the CDR3 is TGTGCCGGAATTGCTAGCGGGAGAGTCTGGGGTGAGCAGTTCTTC.

The J gene is TRBJ1-5, the V gene TRBV4-1, with 7 bases identical to TRBD1. Trimming cost V 2 bases and J 4 bases; bases outside gene matches: 5. The CDR3 contains 15 residues. Germline-derived CDR1 and CDR2 are MGHRA and YSYEKL. The DNA for the CDR3 is TGCGCCAGCAGCCAATCGGGACAGCCAAATCAGCCCCAGCATTTT. Translation gives CASSQSGQPNQPQHF.

This sequence joins TRBV19 and TRBJ2-3, with a weak D call TRBD2 (6 bases). Deletions cut 6 bases from V and 6 bases from J, with 10 bases between. CDR3 length: 12 residues. The germline gives CDR1 LNHDA, CDR2 SQIVND (reference sequence). This CDR3 is CASRLAGDTQYF. The CDR3 bases are TGTGCCAGTAGACTAGCAGGGGATACGCAGTATTTT. The full variable domain, in which reference TRBV19 and TRBJ2-3 provide the parts outside the CDR3, is DGGITQSPKYLFRKEGQNVTLSCEQNLNHDAMYWYRQDPGQGLRLIYYSQIVNDFQKGDIAEGYSVSREKKESFPLTVTSAQKNPTAFYLCASRLAGDTQYFGPGTRLTVL.

The chain combines TRBV7-2 with TRBJ2-7, with D perhaps TRBD2 (5 bases). Trimming left V 9 bases short and J 3 bases short, with 15 bases between. The CDR3 loop spans 13 amino acids. The germline V gene has CDR1 SGHTA and CDR2 FQGNSA. The CDR3 reads CASGPGTIYEQYF. CDR3 coding DNA: TGTGCCAGTGGACCGGGAACCATCTACGAGCAGTACTTC.

J is TRBJ2-3 and V is TRBV7-8; D unresolved. V dropped 5 bases and J dropped 2 bases, with 5 bases sitting between them. Germline V gene lookup returns CDR1 SGHVS and CDR2 FQNEAQ. The CDR3 runs to 12 residues. The CDR3 region has the DNA TGTGCCAGCAGCCCCGCCACAGATACGCAGTATTTT. It yields the protein CASSPATDTQYF.

This clone has more than one count but fewer than ten. The chain uses TRBV30 and TRBJ2-5; D uncertain. CDR1 GTSNPN and CDR2 SVGIG come from the germline V gene (reference sequence). The CDR3 totals 15 residues. V was shortened by 2 bases and J by 4 bases, with 17 bases between the two germline ends. The chain's CDR3 is CAWSSTGTRGETQYF. As DNA, the CDR3 is TGTGCCTGGAGTTCCACCGGAACAAGAGGAGAGACCCAGTACTTC.